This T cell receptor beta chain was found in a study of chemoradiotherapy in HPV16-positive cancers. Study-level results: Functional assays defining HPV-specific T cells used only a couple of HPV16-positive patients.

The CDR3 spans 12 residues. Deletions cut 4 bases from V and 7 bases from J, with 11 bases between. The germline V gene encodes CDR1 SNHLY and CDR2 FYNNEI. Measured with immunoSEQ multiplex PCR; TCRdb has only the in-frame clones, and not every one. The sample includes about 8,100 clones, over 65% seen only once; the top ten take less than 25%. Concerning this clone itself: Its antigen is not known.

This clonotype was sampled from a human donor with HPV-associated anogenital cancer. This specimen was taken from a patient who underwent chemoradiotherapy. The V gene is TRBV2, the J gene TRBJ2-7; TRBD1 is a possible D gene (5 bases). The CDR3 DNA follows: TGTGCCAGCAGTGGCCAGACAGAGGAGCAGTACTTC. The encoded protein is CASSGQTEEQYF.